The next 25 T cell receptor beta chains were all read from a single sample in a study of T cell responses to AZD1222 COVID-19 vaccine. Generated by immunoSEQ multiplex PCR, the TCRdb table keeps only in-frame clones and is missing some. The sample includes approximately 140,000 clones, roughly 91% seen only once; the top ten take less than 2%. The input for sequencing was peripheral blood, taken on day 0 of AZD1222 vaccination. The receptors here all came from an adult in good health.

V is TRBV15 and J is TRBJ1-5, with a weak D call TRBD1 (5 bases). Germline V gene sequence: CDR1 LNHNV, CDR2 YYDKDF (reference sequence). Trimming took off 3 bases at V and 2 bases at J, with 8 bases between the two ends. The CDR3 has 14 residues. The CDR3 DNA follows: TGTGCCACCAGCAGCGGGGGGGGCAATCAGCCCCAGCATTTT. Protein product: CATSSGGGNQPQHF.

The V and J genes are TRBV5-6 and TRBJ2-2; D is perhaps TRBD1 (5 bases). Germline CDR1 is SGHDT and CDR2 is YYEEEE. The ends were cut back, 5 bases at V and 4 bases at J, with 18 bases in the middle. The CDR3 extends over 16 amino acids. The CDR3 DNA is TGTGCCAGCAGTAAGAACGGACAACGGAGCACCGGGGAGCTGTTTTTT. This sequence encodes CASSKNGQRSTGELFF.

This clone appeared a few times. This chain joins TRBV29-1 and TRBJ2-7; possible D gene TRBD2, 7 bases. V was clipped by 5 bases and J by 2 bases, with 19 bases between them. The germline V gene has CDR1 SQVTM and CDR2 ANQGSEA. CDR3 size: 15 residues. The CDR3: CSVYTLGGHPYEQYF. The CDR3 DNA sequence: TGCAGCGTTTACACCCTCGGGGGGCATCCCTACGAGCAGTACTTC.

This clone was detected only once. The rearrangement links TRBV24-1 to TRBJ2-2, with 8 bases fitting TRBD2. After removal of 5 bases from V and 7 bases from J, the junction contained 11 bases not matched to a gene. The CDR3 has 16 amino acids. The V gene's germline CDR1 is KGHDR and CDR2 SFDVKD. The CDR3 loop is CATSGSGRGVGGELFF. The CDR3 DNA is TGTGCCACCAGTGGGAGCGGGAGAGGCGTTGGCGGGGAGCTGTTTTTT.

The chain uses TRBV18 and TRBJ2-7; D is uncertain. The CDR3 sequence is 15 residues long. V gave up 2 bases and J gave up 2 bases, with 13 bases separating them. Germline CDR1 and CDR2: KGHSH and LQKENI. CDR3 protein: CASSPGPIGTYEQYF. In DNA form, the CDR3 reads TGTGCCAGCTCACCAGGGCCGATAGGAACCTACGAGCAGTACTTC.

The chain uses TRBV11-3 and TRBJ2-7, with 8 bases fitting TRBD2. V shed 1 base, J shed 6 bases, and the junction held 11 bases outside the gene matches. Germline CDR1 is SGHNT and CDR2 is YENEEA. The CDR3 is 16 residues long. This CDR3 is CASSLVYPAGVGEQYF. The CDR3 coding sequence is TGTGCCAGCAGCTTAGTTTACCCAGCGGGAGTCGGCGAGCAGTACTTC.

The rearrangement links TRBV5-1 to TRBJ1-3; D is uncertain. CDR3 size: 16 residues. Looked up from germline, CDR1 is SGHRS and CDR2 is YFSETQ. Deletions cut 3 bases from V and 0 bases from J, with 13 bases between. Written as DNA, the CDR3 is TGCGCCAGCAGCTGGACCACAGCCAGCTCTGGAAACACCATATATTTT. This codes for CASSWTTASSGNTIYF.

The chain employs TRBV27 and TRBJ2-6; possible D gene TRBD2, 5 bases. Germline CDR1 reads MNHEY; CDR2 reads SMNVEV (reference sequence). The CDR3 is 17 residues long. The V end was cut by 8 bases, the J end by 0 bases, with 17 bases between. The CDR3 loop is CASYGRAGGSGANVLTF. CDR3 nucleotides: TGTGCCAGCTATGGTAGGGCAGGAGGCTCTGGGGCCAACGTCCTGACTTTC.

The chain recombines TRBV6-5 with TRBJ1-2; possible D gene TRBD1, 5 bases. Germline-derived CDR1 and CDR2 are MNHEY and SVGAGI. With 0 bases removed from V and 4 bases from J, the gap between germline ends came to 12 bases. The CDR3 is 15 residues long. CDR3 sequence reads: CASSYSFRGFYGYTF. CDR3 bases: TGTGCCAGCAGTTACTCATTCCGGGGGTTCTATGGCTACACCTTC.

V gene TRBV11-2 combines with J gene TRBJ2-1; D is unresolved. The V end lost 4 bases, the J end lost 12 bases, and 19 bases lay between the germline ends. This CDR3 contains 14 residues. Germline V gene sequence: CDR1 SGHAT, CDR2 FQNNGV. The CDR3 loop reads CASSYSRYMGRQFF. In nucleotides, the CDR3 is TGTGCCAGCAGCTACTCCCGATACATGGGAAGGCAGTTCTTC.

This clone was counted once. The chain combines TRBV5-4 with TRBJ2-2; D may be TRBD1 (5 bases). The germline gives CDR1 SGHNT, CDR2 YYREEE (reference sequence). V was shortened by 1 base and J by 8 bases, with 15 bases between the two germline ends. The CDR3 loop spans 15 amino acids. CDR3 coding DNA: TGTGCCAGCAGCTTGCGATCAGGGCCCAGGGGGGAGCTGTTTTTT. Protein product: CASSLRSGPRGELFF.

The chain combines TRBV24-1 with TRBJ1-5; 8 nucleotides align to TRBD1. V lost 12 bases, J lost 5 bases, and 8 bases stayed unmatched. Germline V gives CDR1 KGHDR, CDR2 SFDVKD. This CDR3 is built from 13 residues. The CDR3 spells CASSGGADQPQHF. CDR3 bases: TGTGCCTCATCAGGGGGCGCAGATCAGCCCCAGCATTTT.

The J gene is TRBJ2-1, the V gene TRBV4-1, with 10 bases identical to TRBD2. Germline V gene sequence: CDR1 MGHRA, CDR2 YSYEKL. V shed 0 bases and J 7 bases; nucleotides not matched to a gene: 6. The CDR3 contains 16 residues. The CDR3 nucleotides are TGCGCCAGCAGCCAAGAGGTAGCGGGAGGTCGGAATGAGCAGTTCTTC. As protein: CASSQEVAGGRNEQFF.

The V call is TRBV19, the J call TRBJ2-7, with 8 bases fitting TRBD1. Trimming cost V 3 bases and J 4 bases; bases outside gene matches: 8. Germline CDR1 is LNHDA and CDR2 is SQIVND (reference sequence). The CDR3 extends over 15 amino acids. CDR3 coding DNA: TGTGCCAGTAGTATCGGCGACAGGGGTGGGTACGAGCAGTACTTC. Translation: CASSIGDRGGYEQYF.

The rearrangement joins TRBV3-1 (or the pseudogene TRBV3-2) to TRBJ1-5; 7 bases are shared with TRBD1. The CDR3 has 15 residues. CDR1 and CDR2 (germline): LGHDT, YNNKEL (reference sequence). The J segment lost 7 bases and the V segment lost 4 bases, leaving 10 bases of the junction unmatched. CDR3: CASSRFGGRGQPQHF. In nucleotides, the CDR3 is TGTGCCAGCAGCCGATTTGGCGGCAGGGGGCAGCCCCAGCATTTT.

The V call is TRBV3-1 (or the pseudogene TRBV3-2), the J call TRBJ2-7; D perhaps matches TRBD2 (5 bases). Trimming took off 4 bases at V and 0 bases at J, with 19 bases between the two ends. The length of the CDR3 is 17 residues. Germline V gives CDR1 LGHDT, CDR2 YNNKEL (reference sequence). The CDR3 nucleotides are TGTGCCAGCAGCCCGGTCCTCATCGGGCGGGCCTCCTACGAGCAGTACTTC. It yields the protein CASSPVLIGRASYEQYF.

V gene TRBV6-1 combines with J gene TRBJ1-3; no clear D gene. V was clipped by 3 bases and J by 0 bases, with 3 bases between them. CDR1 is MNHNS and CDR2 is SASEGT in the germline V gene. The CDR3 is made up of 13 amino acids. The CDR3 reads CASSDSSGNTIYF. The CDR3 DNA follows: TGTGCCAGCAGTGATTCCTCTGGAAACACCATATATTTT.

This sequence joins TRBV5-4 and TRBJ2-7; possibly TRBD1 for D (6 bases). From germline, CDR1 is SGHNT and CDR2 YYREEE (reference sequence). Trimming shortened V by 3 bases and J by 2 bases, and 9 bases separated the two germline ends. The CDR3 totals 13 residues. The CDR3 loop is CASSWDTTYEQYF. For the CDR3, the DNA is TGTGCCAGCAGCTGGGACACGACCTACGAGCAGTACTTC.

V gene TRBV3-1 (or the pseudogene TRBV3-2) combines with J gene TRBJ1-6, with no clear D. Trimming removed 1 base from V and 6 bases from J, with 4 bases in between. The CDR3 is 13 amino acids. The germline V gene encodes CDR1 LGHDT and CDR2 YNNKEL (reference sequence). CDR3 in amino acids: CASSQVGNSPLHF. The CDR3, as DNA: TGTGCCAGCAGCCAAGTAGGTAATTCACCCCTCCACTTT.

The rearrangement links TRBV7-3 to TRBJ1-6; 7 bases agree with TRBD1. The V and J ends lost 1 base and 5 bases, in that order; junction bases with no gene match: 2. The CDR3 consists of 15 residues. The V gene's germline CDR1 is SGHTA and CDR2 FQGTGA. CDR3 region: CASSLSGTDNSPLHF. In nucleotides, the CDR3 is TGTGCCAGCAGCTTAAGCGGGACAGATAATTCACCCCTCCACTTT. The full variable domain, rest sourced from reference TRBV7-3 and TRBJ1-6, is GAGVSQTPSNKVTEKGKYVELRCDPISGHTALYWYRQSLGQGPEFLIYFQGTGAADDSGLPNDRFFAVRPEGSVSTLKIQRTERGDSAVYLCASSLSGTDNSPLHFGNGTRLTVT.

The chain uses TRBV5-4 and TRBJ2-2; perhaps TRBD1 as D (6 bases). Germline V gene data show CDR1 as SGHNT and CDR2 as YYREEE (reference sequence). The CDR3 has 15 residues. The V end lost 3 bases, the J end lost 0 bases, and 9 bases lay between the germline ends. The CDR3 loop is CASSSRTANTGELFF. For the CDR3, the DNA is TGTGCCAGCAGCTCCCGGACAGCGAACACCGGGGAGCTGTTTTTT. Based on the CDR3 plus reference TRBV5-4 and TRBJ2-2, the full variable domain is ETGVTQSPTHLIKTRGQQVTLRCSSQSGHNTVSWYQQALGQGPQFIFQYYREEENGRGNFPPRFSGLQFPNYSSELNVNALELDDSALYLCASSSRTANTGELFFGEGSRLTVL.

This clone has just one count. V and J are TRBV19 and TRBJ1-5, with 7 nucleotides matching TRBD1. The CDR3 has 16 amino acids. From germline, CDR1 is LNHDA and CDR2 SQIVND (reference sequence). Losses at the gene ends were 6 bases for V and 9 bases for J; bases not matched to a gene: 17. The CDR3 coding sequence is TGTGCCAGTAGCCGACAGGGCATAAGTTCACGGTTGCCCCAGCATTTT. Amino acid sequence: CASSRQGISSRLPQHF. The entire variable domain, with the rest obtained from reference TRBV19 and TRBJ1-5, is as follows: DGGITQSPKYLFRKEGQNVTLSCEQNLNHDAMYWYRQDPGQGLRLIYYSQIVNDFQKGDIAEGYSVSREKKESFPLTVTSAQKNPTAFYLCASSRQGISSRLPQHFGDGTRLSIL.

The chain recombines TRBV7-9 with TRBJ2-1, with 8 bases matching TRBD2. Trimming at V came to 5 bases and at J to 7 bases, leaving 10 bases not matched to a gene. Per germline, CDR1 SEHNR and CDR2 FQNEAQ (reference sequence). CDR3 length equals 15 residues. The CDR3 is CASSPRGGIWNEQFF. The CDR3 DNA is TGTGCCAGCAGCCCCCGGGGGGGCATCTGGAATGAGCAGTTCTTC.

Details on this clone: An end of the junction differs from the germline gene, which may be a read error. This CDR3 is CASSIDLHRGPVSGNTIYF. As DNA, the CDR3 is TGTGCCAGTAGCATAGATCTACATCGCGGGCCCGTCTCTGGAAACACCATATATTTT. The V and J genes are TRBV19 and TRBJ1-3; D is unresolved. This CDR3 is built from 19 residues. The germline CDR1 and CDR2 sequences are LNHDA and SQIVND (reference sequence).

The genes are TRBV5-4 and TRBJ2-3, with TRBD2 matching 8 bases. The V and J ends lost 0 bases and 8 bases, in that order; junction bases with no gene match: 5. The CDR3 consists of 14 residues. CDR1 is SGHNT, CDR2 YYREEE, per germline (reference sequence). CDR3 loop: CASSLDSGDGTQYF. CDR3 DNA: TGTGCCAGCAGCTTGGATAGCGGGGACGGTACGCAGTATTTT.